The following is a T cell receptor beta chain sequence with its context. The CDR3 loop spans 13 amino acids. Trimming pared 6 bases from V and 0 bases from J, leaving 9 bases between. Looked up from germline, CDR1 is SEHNR and CDR2 is FQNEAQ (reference sequence). This record comes from a study of control samples from healthy donors and cancer patients. Sequencing used immunoSEQ multiplex PCR; TCRdb keeps in-frame clones, though not all of them. The sample lists approximately 52,000 clones; 87% were seen once. The chain couples TRBV7-9 to TRBJ2-7, with a tentative D call TRBD1 (5 bases). The TCR comes from a man aged 55 to 70 with head and neck cancer. Material for sequencing was PBMCs. The CDR3 protein is CASRDTSSYEQYF. The CDR3 nucleotides are TGTGCCAGCAGGGACACCAGCTCCTACGAGCAGTACTTC.